This entry concerns a single T cell receptor (beta chain). This sample is part of a study of blood T cell repertoires in COVID-19. Study at large: Samples came from the United States, Italy and Spain, spanning acute and convalescent COVID-19. The cDNA or gDNA used as material had been derived from T cells, B-cell-depleted T cells, or PBMCs.

Seattle cases were enrolled at active infection and followed longitudinally. In the original processing: Amplification with reference gene primers provided the estimates of nucleated cell counts. Here immunoSEQ multiplex PCR was the method, and the copy in TCRdb shows in-frame clones only, minus some. V and J calls plus clone size are reproduced from that table; the DNA served to infer D and trimming. The table lists roughly 320,000 clones, just under 90% of them singletons. Losses at the gene ends were 5 bases for V and 7 bases for J; bases not matched to a gene: 8. The V gene's germline CDR1 is MGHDK and CDR2 SYGVNS. The CDR3 is 15 residues long.

Input material: peripheral blood. This clonotype originated in a woman in her forties or fifties with COVID-19, enrolled during active disease. The J gene is TRBJ2-2, the V gene TRBV25-1; TRBD2 matches 9 bases. CDR3 sequence reads: CASSPLAGSGGELFF. The CDR3 DNA follows: TGTGCCAGCAGTCCGCTAGCGGGAAGTGGCGGGGAGCTGTTTTTT.